This T cell receptor (beta chain) was identified during a study of post-analysis software for immune sequencing data. About the study: Disease courses included relapsing-remitting, secondary progressive and progressive-relapsing multiple sclerosis. Study-level points and caveats: With F measure, samples from one preparation batch clustered together strongly. TRBV segments more frequent in patients than in controls numbered five and included TRBV5-6, TRBV5-1 and TRBV20-1.

As regards this clonotype: Its antigen is still unknown.

The CDR3 is 12 residues long. CDR1 is DFQATT, CDR2 SNEGSKA, per germline (reference sequence). V lost 6 bases, J lost 3 bases, and 10 bases lay in between. Unique-molecular-identifier-tagged TCR beta cDNA libraries were used. Each CDR3 protein is one row after TCRdb ran MiXCR on the PCR reads. The repertoire has about 460,000 distinct CDR3 sequences, 40% to 55% of them found once; the top ten carry roughly an eighth. The TCR originated in a girl aged 5 to 17 with multiple sclerosis. The chain joins TRBV20-1 to TRBJ2-3; maybe TRBD1 (5 bases). Specimen: blood. CDR3 DNA sequence: TGCAGTGCAACGACAGTGACAGATACGCAGTATTTT. Translated: CSATTVTDTQYF.